Below are 7 T cell receptor beta chains sequenced from a single sample in a study of T cells in Graves' hyperthyroidism and ophthalmopathy. TCR beta CDR3 region amplification was performed from RNA transcripts. Primed by the HTBI set, a first-round RT-PCR was run on the TCR CDR3. TCRdb itself ran the multiplex PCR reads through MiXCR, one entry per CDR3 protein. The table has hundreds of thousands of distinct CDR3 sequences, more than 11% seen once. Sequencing was carried out using blood. The receptor set was obtained from a woman aged 25-40 years with Graves' hyperthyroidism that later progressed to Graves' ophthalmopathy.

This clonotype was counted at least ten times. This CDR3 reads CSAREASIYNEQFF. The CDR3 DNA follows: TGCAGTGCTAGAGAGGCTAGCATCTACAATGAGCAGTTCTTC. The V call is TRBV20-1, the J call TRBJ2-1; TRBD2 is a possible D gene (5 bases). Germline V CDR1 and CDR2: DFQATT, SNEGSKA (reference sequence). With 0 bases removed from V and 3 bases from J, the gap between germline ends came to 9 bases. There are 14 residues in the CDR3.

Comments on this clonotype: Its ends do not fully match the called genes, so a read error is possible. The genes are TRBV10-3 and TRBJ2-7; D uncertain. Germline CDR1 reads ENHRY; CDR2 reads SYGVKD. CDR3 length: 11 amino acids. CDR3 sequence reads: CAISESSEQCF. For the CDR3, the DNA is TGTGCCATCAGTGAGTCGTCCGAGCAGTGCTTC.

The chain recombines TRBV5-8 with TRBJ2-5, with D tentatively TRBD2 (7 bases). The CDR3 spans 15 residues. V lost 5 bases to trimming and J lost 5 bases, with 19 bases between them. Looked up from germline, CDR1 is SGHTS and CDR2 is YDEGEE. The CDR3 reads CASRILAPQGETQYF. Written as DNA, the CDR3 is TGTGCCAGCAGGATACTAGCGCCCCAGGGGGAGACCCAGTACTTC.

For this clonotype: One junction end disagrees with the germline gene, perhaps due to a read error. This rearrangement joins TRBV18 to TRBJ1-4, with D perhaps matching TRBD1 (5 bases). This CDR3 is 14 amino acids long. CDR1 and CDR2 (germline): KGHSH, LQKENI. DNA for the CDR3: TGTGTCAGCTCACCAGGGATGCATAATGAAAAACTGTTTTTT. Translated: CVSSPGMHNEKLFF.

This clonotype came up many times. J is TRBJ2-2 and V is TRBV6-1; D is perhaps TRBD1 (6 bases). V shed 5 bases and J shed 7 bases, with 17 bases lying between them. Germline V CDR1 and CDR2: MNHNS, SASEGT. The length of the CDR3 is 15 residues. The CDR3 region is CASSSVQGIGGELFF. DNA for the CDR3: TGTGCCAGCAGTTCAGTTCAGGGGATAGGCGGGGAGCTGTTTTTT.

The chain is built from TRBV20-1 and TRBJ2-2; no firm D call. CDR1 is DFQATT and CDR2 is SNEGSKA in the germline V gene (reference sequence). The CDR3 is 14 amino acids. V was pared by 4 bases and J by 5 bases, with 14 bases between. In DNA, the CDR3 is TGCAGTGCTATTGTCGGCTTTGATACCGGGGAGCTGTTTTTT. It yields the protein CSAIVGFDTGELFF.

This clonotype was counted only a few times. This rearrangement joins TRBV11-2 to TRBJ2-1; no clear D. The germline gives CDR1 SGHAT, CDR2 FQNNGV. The CDR3 is made up of 13 amino acids. Trimming removed 3 bases from V and 3 bases from J, with 6 bases in between. This CDR3 reads CASSFGRYNEQFF. DNA of the CDR3: TGTGCCAGCAGCTTCGGACGCTACAATGAGCAGTTCTTC.